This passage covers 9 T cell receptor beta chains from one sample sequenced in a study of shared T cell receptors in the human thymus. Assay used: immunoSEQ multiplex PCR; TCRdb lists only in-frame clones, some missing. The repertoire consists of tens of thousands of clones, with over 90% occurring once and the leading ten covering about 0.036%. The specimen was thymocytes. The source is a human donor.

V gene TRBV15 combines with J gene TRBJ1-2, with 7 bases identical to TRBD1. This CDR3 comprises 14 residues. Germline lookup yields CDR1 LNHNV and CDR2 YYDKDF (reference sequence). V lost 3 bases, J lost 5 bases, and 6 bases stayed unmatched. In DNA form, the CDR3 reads TGTGCCACCAGCAGGCAGGACAGGATATATGGCTACACCTTC. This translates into CATSRQDRIYGYTF.

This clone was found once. DNA of the CDR3: TGCGCCAGCAGCCAAGTAAGGGACAGACGTCTCGAGGGCTACACCTTC. Amino acid sequence: CASSQVRDRRLEGYTF. The chain couples TRBV4-1 to TRBJ1-2; 7 positions agree with TRBD1. V shed 1 base, J shed 8 bases, and the junction held 13 bases outside the gene matches. The CDR3 consists of 16 residues. Germline CDR1 reads MGHRA; CDR2 reads YSYEKL.

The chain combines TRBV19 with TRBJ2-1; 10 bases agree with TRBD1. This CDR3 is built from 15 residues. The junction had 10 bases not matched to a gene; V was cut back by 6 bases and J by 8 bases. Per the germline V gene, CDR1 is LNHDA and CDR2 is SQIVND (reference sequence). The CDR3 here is CASSTRQGASDEQFF. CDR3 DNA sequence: TGTGCCAGTAGCACGCGACAGGGGGCATCGGATGAGCAGTTCTTC.

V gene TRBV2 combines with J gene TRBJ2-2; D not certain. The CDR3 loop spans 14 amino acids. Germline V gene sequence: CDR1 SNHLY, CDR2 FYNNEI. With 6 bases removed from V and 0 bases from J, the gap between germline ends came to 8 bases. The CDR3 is CASRRRANTGELFF. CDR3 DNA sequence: TGTGCCAGCAGGAGACGGGCGAACACCGGGGAGCTGTTTTTT.

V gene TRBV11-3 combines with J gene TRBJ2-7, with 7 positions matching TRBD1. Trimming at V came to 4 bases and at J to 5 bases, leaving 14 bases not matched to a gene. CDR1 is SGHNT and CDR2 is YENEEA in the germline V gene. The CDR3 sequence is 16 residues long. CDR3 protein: CASSSVPGQMFHEQYF. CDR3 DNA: TGTGCCAGCAGCTCCGTACCGGGACAGATGTTCCACGAGCAGTACTTC.

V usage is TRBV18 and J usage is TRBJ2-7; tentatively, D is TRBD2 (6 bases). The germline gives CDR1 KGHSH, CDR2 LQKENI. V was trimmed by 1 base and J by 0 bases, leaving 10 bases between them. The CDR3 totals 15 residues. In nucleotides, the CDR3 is TGTGCCAGCTCACCACGGTTGGGAGGCTCCTACGAGCAGTACTTC. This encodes CASSPRLGGSYEQYF. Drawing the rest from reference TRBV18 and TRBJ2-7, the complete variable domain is NAGVMQNPRHLVRRRGQEARLRCSPMKGHSHVYWYRQLPEEGLKFMVYLQKENIIDESGMPKERFSAEFPKEGPSILRIQQVVRGDSAAYFCASSPRLGGSYEQYFGPGTRLTVT.

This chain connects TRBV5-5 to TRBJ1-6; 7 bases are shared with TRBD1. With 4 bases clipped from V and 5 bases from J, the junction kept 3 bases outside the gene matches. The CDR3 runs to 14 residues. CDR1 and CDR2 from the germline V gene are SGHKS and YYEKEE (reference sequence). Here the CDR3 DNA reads TGTGCCAGCAGCGCGGGACAGAATAATTCACCCCTCCACTTT. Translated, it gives CASSAGQNNSPLHF.

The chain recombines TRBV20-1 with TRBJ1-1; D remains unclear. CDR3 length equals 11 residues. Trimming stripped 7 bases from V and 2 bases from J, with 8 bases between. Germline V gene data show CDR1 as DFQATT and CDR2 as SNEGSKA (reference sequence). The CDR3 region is CSGTPNTEAFF. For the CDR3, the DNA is TGCAGTGGGACCCCAAACACTGAAGCTTTCTTT.

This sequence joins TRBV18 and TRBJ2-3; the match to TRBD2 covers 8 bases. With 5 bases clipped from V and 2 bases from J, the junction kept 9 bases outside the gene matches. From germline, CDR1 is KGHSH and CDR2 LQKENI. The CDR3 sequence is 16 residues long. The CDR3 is CASSTFPGGLTDTQYF. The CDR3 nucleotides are TGTGCCAGCTCAACCTTCCCGGGGGGGCTCACAGATACGCAGTATTTT.